These 19 T cell receptor beta chains came from one sample sequenced in a study of blood T cell repertoires in COVID-19. The protocol was immunoSEQ multiplex PCR, while the TCRdb copy is restricted to in-frame clones and leaves out a portion. Among about 55,000 clones listed, 87% were seen once. Sequenced input: peripheral blood. All receptors come from a man aged 35 to 55 with COVID-19, enrolled during active disease.

J is TRBJ1-1 and V is TRBV12-1; the table assigns TRBD1, which was not confirmed against the DNA. TRBV12-1 has pseudogene status. CDR3 size: 16 residues. Here the CDR3 reads CASSPTPESGVTEAFF. The CDR3 coding sequence is TGTGCCAGCAGCCCAACCCCAGAGTCAGGGGTTACTGAAGCTTTCTTT.

The chain carries TRBV7-9 and TRBJ1-1; a weak D match, TRBD1 (6 bases). V lost 7 bases and J 0 bases, leaving 18 bases between the germline ends. Germline CDR1 reads SEHNR; CDR2 reads FQNEAQ (reference sequence). The CDR3 sequence is 16 residues long. The DNA of the CDR3 is TGTGCCAGCACCATGGGGGGGGGCGGAATGAACACTGAAGCTTTCTTT. Translation: CASTMGGGGMNTEAFF.

The rearrangement uses TRBV5-5 and TRBJ2-5; D perhaps matches TRBD2 (6 bases). Germline CDR1 is SGHKS and CDR2 is YYEKEE (reference sequence). This CDR3 is 15 amino acids long. The V and J ends lost 4 bases and 5 bases respectively, with 18 bases between them. The CDR3 spells CASSPFGGELETQYF. The CDR3, as DNA: TGTGCCAGCAGCCCGTTTGGCGGGGAGTTGGAGACCCAGTACTTC.

This rearrangement joins TRBV7-3 to TRBJ2-1, with a possible D match to TRBD2 (6 bases). In germline, CDR1 is SGHTA, CDR2 FQGTGA. The germline V and J ends were trimmed by 3 bases and 8 bases, with 17 bases remaining between them. The CDR3 covers 15 residues. CDR3 loop: CASSFSGVAVDEQFF. For the CDR3, the DNA is TGTGCCAGCAGCTTTTCTGGCGTAGCGGTCGATGAGCAGTTCTTC. Complete variable domain (other parts from reference TRBV7-3 and TRBJ2-1): GAGVSQTPSNKVTEKGKYVELRCDPISGHTALYWYRQSLGQGPEFLIYFQGTGAADDSGLPNDRFFAVRPEGSVSTLKIQRTERGDSAVYLCASSFSGVAVDEQFFGPGTRLTVL.

V is TRBV2 and J is TRBJ2-3; 8 bases agree with TRBD1. J was trimmed by 2 bases and V by 7 bases; bases with no gene match: 8. CDR1 and CDR2 from the germline V gene are SNHLY and FYNNEI. The CDR3 is 15 residues long. DNA for the CDR3: TGTGCCAGCAATGACAGGGGATTATACACAGATACGCAGTATTTT. Protein sequence: CASNDRGLYTDTQYF. Full variable domain (outside the CDR3, taken from reference TRBV2 and TRBJ2-3): EPEVTQTPSHQVTQMGQEVILRCVPISNHLYFYWYRQILGQKVEFLVSFYNNEISEKSEIFDDQFSVERPDGSNFTLKIRSTKLEDSAMYFCASNDRGLYTDTQYFGPGTRLTVL.

The rearrangement joins TRBV30 to TRBJ1-6; D perhaps matches TRBD1 (6 bases). Germline V CDR1 and CDR2: GTSNPN, SVGIG (reference sequence). The V end was cut by 0 bases, the J end by 10 bases, with 13 bases between. There are 14 residues in the CDR3. The CDR3 is CAWSVGRGWSPLHF. The CDR3, as DNA: TGTGCCTGGAGTGTCGGTAGGGGGTGGTCACCCCTCCACTTT.

The table lists this clone with a count of one. The chain employs TRBV28 and TRBJ2-1, with 8 bases matching TRBD2. J was trimmed by 8 bases and V by 6 bases; bases with no gene match: 12. This CDR3 spans 15 amino acids. Germline CDR1 and CDR2: MDHEN and SYDVKM. DNA for the CDR3: TGTGCCAGCAGATCCGAGCGGGGGCTAGGGGATGAGCAGTTCTTC. This translates into CASRSERGLGDEQFF. The variable domain in full, with the rest retrieved from reference TRBV28 and TRBJ2-1, is DVKVTQSSRYLVKRTGEKVFLECVQDMDHENMFWYRQDPGLGLRLIYFSYDVKMKEKGDIPEGYSVSREKKERFSLILESASTNQTSMYLCASRSERGLGDEQFFGPGTRLTVL.

V is TRBV3-1 (or the pseudogene TRBV3-2) and J is TRBJ2-1, with 16 nucleotides matching TRBD2. CDR1 is LGHDT and CDR2 is YNNKEL in the germline V gene (reference sequence). The CDR3 extends over 15 amino acids. Trimming took 4 bases from V and 10 from J; bases not matched to a gene: 4. CDR3 sequence (DNA): TGTGCCAGCAGCCCCCAGGGACTAGCGGGAGGGGAGCAGTTCTTC. Translated, it gives CASSPQGLAGGEQFF.

The J gene is TRBJ1-6, the V gene TRBV27; D is unclear. Trimming removed 7 bases at V and 0 bases at J, with 13 bases between. The CDR3 totals 16 residues. Looked up from germline, CDR1 is MNHEY and CDR2 is SMNVEV (reference sequence). The CDR3 region has the DNA TGTGCCAGCAAAATTACTCGAAGCTCCTATAATTCACCCCTCCACTTT. Amino acid sequence: CASKITRSSYNSPLHF.

This clone was recorded a few times. This rearrangement joins TRBV9 to TRBJ1-6; TRBD1 matches 7 bases. The V segment lost 4 bases and the J segment 8 bases; nucleotides outside the gene matches: 3. The CDR3 sequence is 13 residues long. Germline CDR1 reads SGDLS; CDR2 reads YYNGEE. The CDR3 coding sequence is TGTGCCAGCAGCATAGGGACAGATTCACCCCTCCACTTT. It is translated as CASSIGTDSPLHF.

The chain uses TRBV2 and TRBJ2-2; a weak D match, TRBD2 (5 bases). Per the germline V gene, CDR1 is SNHLY and CDR2 is FYNNEI. V was cut by 8 bases and J by 8 bases, with 18 bases left in between. The CDR3 consists of 14 residues. CDR3 nucleotide sequence: TGTGCCAGCGGTTATCTAGCTGCTTCAGGGGAGCTGTTTTTT. It codes for CASGYLAASGELFF.

The chain has TRBV12-3 or TRBV12-4 and TRBJ1-1, with D uncertain. The CDR3 contains 13 residues. V was trimmed by 6 bases and J by 2 bases, leaving 10 bases between them. The chain's CDR3 is CASSLVSNTEAFF. The CDR3 DNA follows: TGTGCCAGCAGCCTAGTATCTAACACTGAAGCTTTCTTT.

V and J are TRBV28 and TRBJ1-4; TRBD1 aligns across 10 bases. The CDR3 has 16 residues. Germline trimming cut 6 bases from V and 4 bases from J; bases unmatched to any gene: 8. Germline values: CDR1 MDHEN, CDR2 SYDVKM. The CDR3 here is CASSRTGGNNNEKLFF. CDR3 DNA: TGTGCCAGCAGCCGGACAGGGGGGAACAATAATGAAAAACTGTTTTTT.

This clone came up a few times. This chain uses TRBV7-8 with TRBJ1-5; D not certain. Germline-derived CDR1 and CDR2 are SGHVS and FQNEAQ. V was clipped by 1 base and J by 0 bases, with 10 bases between them. The CDR3 loop spans 16 amino acids. The DNA for the CDR3 is TGTGCCAGCAGCTTAGATCGGTCCCGTAGCAATCAGCCCCAGCATTTT. Translating it yields CASSLDRSRSNQPQHF.

The chain is built from TRBV15 and TRBJ2-3; possibly TRBD1 for D (5 bases). Germline CDR1 reads LNHNV; CDR2 reads YYDKDF (reference sequence). The germline V and J ends were trimmed by 0 bases and 11 bases, with 12 bases remaining between them. There are 13 residues in the CDR3. CDR3 protein: CATSRDLLGQQYF. CDR3 in DNA: TGTGCCACCAGCAGAGATTTGCTAGGACAGCAGTATTTT.

This clone was detected only once. V usage is TRBV10-2 and J usage is TRBJ2-3, with TRBD2 matching 7 bases. Losses at the gene ends were 10 bases for V and 0 bases for J; bases not matched to a gene: 10. The CDR3 is made up of 15 amino acids. In germline, CDR1 is WSHSY, CDR2 SAAADI. In DNA, the CDR3 is TGCGCCACCCGGGAGACTAGCAGTAGCACAGATACGCAGTATTTT. It specifies CATRETSSSTDTQYF.

This CDR3 is CASSTTGSANTEAFF. Written as DNA, the CDR3 is TGTGCCAGCAGTACGACAGGCTCAGCAAACACTGAAGCTTTCTTT. This chain links TRBV28 with TRBJ1-1; tentative D call: TRBD1 (6 bases). Trimming removed 5 bases at V and 2 bases at J, with 15 bases between. The germline gives CDR1 MDHEN, CDR2 SYDVKM. The CDR3 length is 15 residues.

The chain carries TRBV19 and TRBJ2-2; TRBD1 is a possible D gene (9 bases). Germline V gene lookup returns CDR1 LNHDA and CDR2 SQIVND (reference sequence). V was clipped by 9 bases and J by 5 bases, with 28 bases between them. The CDR3 length is 18 residues. The CDR3 DNA reads TGTGCCAGCCGGGGGGGACAGGGCGGCGGGCGGCGAACCGGGGAGCTGTTTTTT. Translating it yields CASRGGQGGGRRTGELFF.

The J gene is TRBJ2-5, the V gene TRBV3-1 (or the pseudogene TRBV3-2); 10 nucleotides agree with TRBD2. The CDR3 is 14 amino acids. After removal of 4 bases from V and 7 bases from J, the junction contained 6 bases not matched to a gene. CDR1 and CDR2 from the germline V gene are LGHDT and YNNKEL (reference sequence). DNA of the CDR3: TGTGCCAGCAGCCCGGGACTAGCGTTCGGGACCCAGTACTTC. Translating gives CASSPGLAFGTQYF.